The 25 T cell receptor beta chains reported below all come from one sample, sequenced in a study of hypomethylating agent response in myelodysplastic syndrome (dated by TCRdb to the early 2020s). The receptor library was made with the immunoSEQ multiplex PCR assay. In its TCRdb copy, this immuneACCESS table keeps in-frame sequences only and misses some clones. Where compared with another copy, unresolved V genes explain less than half of these, and the others have no known cause. The sample includes several thousand clones, with 75% to 90% observed a single time. The top ten hold more than 12% of the sample. Sequencing was performed on bone marrow, taken before or after starting hypomethylating agent treatment for myelodysplastic syndrome (not recorded which). The receptors come from a human donor with myelodysplastic syndrome.

This clone appeared a few times. The V and J genes are TRBV7-9 and TRBJ2-7, with TRBD1 identical over 7 bases. The CDR3 loop spans 14 amino acids. Trimming cost V 5 bases and J 3 bases; bases outside gene matches: 7. Germline lookup yields CDR1 SEHNR and CDR2 FQNEAQ (reference sequence). CDR3 DNA sequence: TGTGCCAGCAGCCGGACAGGTCCCCTCTACGAGCAGTACTTC. It codes for CASSRTGPLYEQYF.

The rearrangement links TRBV11-2 to TRBJ1-2; D not certain. With 2 bases removed from V and 4 bases from J, the gap between germline ends came to 14 bases. The CDR3 is 15 residues long. Per germline, CDR1 SGHAT and CDR2 FQNNGV. The CDR3 here is CASSLLPDGAYGYTF. CDR3 DNA sequence: TGTGCCAGCAGCTTACTCCCGGACGGCGCCTATGGCTACACCTTC. The full variable domain, with the rest looked up from reference TRBV11-2 and TRBJ1-2, is EAGVAQSPRYKIIEKRQSVAFWCNPISGHATLYWYQQILGQGPKLLIQFQNNGVVDDSQLPKDRFSAERLKGVDSTLKIQPAKLEDSAVYLCASSLLPDGAYGYTFGSGTRLTVV.

This chain connects TRBV4-2 to TRBJ1-1; D uncertain. The CDR3 consists of 15 residues. Germline lookup yields CDR1 LGHNA and CDR2 YNFKEQ. V lost 1 base and J 0 bases, leaving 9 bases between the germline ends. The CDR3 protein is CASSQVSDLNTEAFF. In nucleotides, the CDR3 is TGTGCCAGCAGCCAAGTTTCAGACCTGAACACTGAAGCTTTCTTT.

There are a few counts of this clone. The chain has TRBV9 and TRBJ1-6; a weak D match, TRBD1 (5 bases). The germline V gene has CDR1 SGDLS and CDR2 YYNGEE. This CDR3 contains 14 residues. Trimming shortened V by 2 bases and J by 7 bases, and 10 bases separated the two germline ends. The CDR3 DNA reads TGTGCCAGCAGCGTGGGGGAACTCAATTCACCCCTCCACTTT. It translates to CASSVGELNSPLHF. Complete variable domain (other parts from reference TRBV9 and TRBJ1-6): DSGVTQTPKHLITATGQRVTLRCSPRSGDLSVYWYQQSLDQGLQFLIQYYNGEERAKGNILERFSAQQFPDLHSELNLSSLELGDSALYFCASSVGELNSPLHFGNGTRLTVT.

The chain carries TRBV27 and TRBJ1-5; 7 nucleotides line up with TRBD1. From germline, CDR1 is MNHEY and CDR2 SMNVEV (reference sequence). The V and J ends lost 3 bases and 3 bases, in that order; junction bases with no gene match: 5. There are 15 residues in the CDR3. The CDR3 spells CASSFQGVANQPQHF. In nucleotides, the CDR3 is TGTGCCAGCAGTTTCCAGGGGGTTGCCAATCAGCCCCAGCATTTT.

The genes are TRBV5-8 and TRBJ1-1; D is undetermined. This CDR3 comprises 11 residues. The V end lost 3 bases, the J end lost 9 bases, and 9 bases lay between the germline ends. Germline-derived CDR1 and CDR2 are SGHTS and YDEGEE. DNA of the CDR3: TGTGCCAGCAGCTATAGCCAACAAGCTTTCTTT. This encodes CASSYSQQAFF.

The chain joins TRBV5-1 to TRBJ2-2, with 7 positions matching TRBD1. Germline values: CDR1 SGHRS, CDR2 YFSETQ. The length of the CDR3 is 15 residues. J gave up 4 bases and V 0 bases, and 3 bases lay outside the gene matches. The CDR3 sequence is CASSLAGGSTGELFF. DNA for the CDR3: TGCGCCAGCAGCTTGGCAGGGGGTAGCACCGGGGAGCTGTTTTTT.

V and J are TRBV5-6 and TRBJ1-3, with unresolved D. The V gene lost 0 bases and the J gene lost 0 bases, with 10 bases spanning the gap. Germline CDR1 is SGHDT and CDR2 is YYEEEE. This CDR3 has 16 amino acids. The CDR3 loop is CASSLGQLFSGNTIYF. As DNA, the CDR3 is TGTGCCAGCAGCTTGGGGCAGCTCTTCTCTGGAAACACCATATATTTT.

The chain uses TRBV11-2 and TRBJ2-7; TRBD2 is a possible D gene (5 bases). CDR1 is SGHAT, CDR2 FQNNGV, per germline. Trimming took 3 bases from V and 7 from J, leaving 13 bases between them. The CDR3 length is 13 residues. The CDR3 DNA is TGTGCCAGCAGCTTGTTGCGGGCATCGGAGCAGTACGTC. It codes for CASSLLRASEQYV.

The chain uses TRBV29-1 and TRBJ2-2, with 7 bases identical to TRBD1. Germline values: CDR1 SQVTM, CDR2 ANQGSEA. V was clipped by 3 bases and J by 5 bases; unmatched bases: 9. The CDR3 consists of 15 residues. Here the CDR3 DNA reads TGCAGCGTTGACAGGGGGTGGGGGCAAACCGGGGAGCTGTTTTTT. Translated: CSVDRGWGQTGELFF.

The V call is TRBV5-1, the J call TRBJ1-1; tentatively, D is TRBD1 (6 bases). Germline V gene data show CDR1 as SGHRS and CDR2 as YFSETQ. The CDR3 is made up of 14 amino acids. Trimming removed 0 bases at V and 7 bases at J, with 13 bases between. CDR3 in DNA: TGCGCCAGCAGCTTGGGGGTAAGAGGGGGTGAAGCTTTCTTT. Its translation is CASSLGVRGGEAFF.

The rearrangement links TRBV21-1 to TRBJ2-5. TRBV21-1 is designated a pseudogene. CDR3 length equals 14 residues. The CDR3: CASRGATYQETQYF. The CDR3 DNA reads TGTGCCAGCCGAGGGGCGACGTACCAAGAGACCCAGTACTTC.

The DNA for the CDR3 is TGTGCCAGCTCACCGGAGGTGAGGGGAGGAAACTATGGCTACACCTTC. It codes for CASSPEVRGGNYGYTF. The chain carries TRBV18 and TRBJ1-2, with D perhaps TRBD1 (5 bases). V gave up 3 bases and J gave up 2 bases, with 16 bases separating them. Germline CDR1 is KGHSH and CDR2 is LQKENI. The CDR3 has 16 residues. Together with reference TRBV18 and TRBJ1-2, the CDR3 gives the full variable domain: NAGVMQNPRHLVRRRGQEARLRCSPMKGHSHVYWYRQLPEEGLKFMVYLQKENIIDESGMPKERFSAEFPKEGPSILRIQQVVRGDSAAYFCASSPEVRGGNYGYTFGSGTRLTVV.

This rearrangement joins TRBV9 to TRBJ2-7, with 15 bases matching TRBD2. The CDR3 has 18 residues. Germline-derived CDR1 and CDR2 are SGDLS and YYNGEE. The V and J ends lost 4 bases and 0 bases, in that order; junction bases with no gene match: 8. CDR3 sequence: CASSPIGTSGGSSYEQYF. The CDR3 DNA reads TGTGCCAGCAGCCCTATTGGGACTAGCGGGGGGAGCTCCTACGAGCAGTACTTC.

The rearrangement joins TRBV6-5 to TRBJ2-7; the D is unclear. This CDR3 region has 13 residues. Germline CDR1 and CDR2: MNHEY and SVGAGI. V gave up 2 bases and J gave up 6 bases, with 11 bases separating them. The CDR3 DNA sequence: TGTGCCAGCAGTTACGGCTCGGGTGGCGAGCAGTACTTC. Translated: CASSYGSGGEQYF.

This chain links TRBV6-1 with TRBJ1-5; TRBD1 matches 7 bases. V trimming: 6 bases; J trimming: 5 bases; junction bases outside the gene matches: 1. CDR3 length: 12 residues. The V gene's germline CDR1 is MNHNS and CDR2 SASEGT. CDR3 in DNA: TGTGCCAGCAGGACAGGGTATCAGCCCCAGCATTTT. Amino acid sequence: CASRTGYQPQHF.

V is TRBV2 and J is TRBJ2-2; 9 bases agree with TRBD1. This CDR3 has 15 amino acids. After removal of 6 bases from V and 4 bases from J, the junction contained 6 bases not matched to a gene. Germline values: CDR1 SNHLY, CDR2 FYNNEI. CDR3 protein: CASRETTGGTGELFF. CDR3 nucleotides: TGTGCCAGCAGAGAAACGACAGGGGGCACCGGGGAGCTGTTTTTT.

The CDR3 loop is CASSLERGQEKLFF. The CDR3 nucleotides read TGTGCCAGCAGCTTAGAAAGGGGCCAAGAAAAACTGTTTTTT. The chain recombines TRBV7-2 with TRBJ1-4; tentatively, D is TRBD1 (5 bases). The CDR3 spans 14 residues. The V and J ends lost 1 base and 8 bases respectively, with 11 bases between them. Germline values: CDR1 SGHTA, CDR2 FQGNSA.

This chain uses TRBV18 with TRBJ1-5; 10 positions agree with TRBD1. The V gene end was trimmed by 6 bases and the J gene end by 6 bases; junction bases not matched to a gene: 8. Germline CDR1 reads KGHSH; CDR2 reads LQKENI. This CDR3 is built from 15 residues. Here the CDR3 reads CASSLDRGSSQPQHF. The CDR3 bases are TGTGCCAGCTCCCTGGACAGGGGGTCTAGTCAGCCCCAGCATTTT.

A few counts support this clone. V is TRBV14 and J is TRBJ2-1; tentatively, D is TRBD1 or TRBD2 (6 bases each). V was trimmed by 2 bases and J by 9 bases, leaving 14 bases between them. CDR3 length: 14 residues. Germline V gene sequence: CDR1 SGHDN, CDR2 FVKESK. CDR3 in DNA: TGTGCCAGCAGCCAAAGCTATGAGGGGGGTGAGCAGTTCTTC. Translated, it gives CASSQSYEGGEQFF.

The gene calls are TRBV5-1 and TRBJ2-5; 7 positions agree with TRBD2. J lost 2 bases, V lost 5 bases, and 15 bases had no gene match. In germline, CDR1 is SGHRS, CDR2 YFSETQ. This CDR3 is built from 17 residues. The CDR3 sequence: CASRRSPGGGLQETQYF. The CDR3 region has the DNA TGCGCCAGCAGGAGATCCCCTGGCGGGGGTTTACAAGAGACCCAGTACTTC.

This clone appeared a single time. The rearrangement uses TRBV30 and TRBJ1-2; 8 positions match TRBD1. V lost 0 bases, J lost 4 bases, and 4 bases stayed unmatched. The CDR3 is 14 amino acids. Germline V gene data show CDR1 as GTSNPN and CDR2 as SVGIG (reference sequence). The CDR3 sequence: CAWSVDRGPYGYTF. CDR3 sequence (DNA): TGTGCCTGGAGTGTAGACAGGGGACCCTATGGCTACACCTTC.

This clone was seen a handful of times. This chain connects TRBV5-1 to TRBJ1-6; 9 bases agree with TRBD1. Germline V lookup: CDR1 SGHRS, CDR2 YFSETQ. The CDR3 has 15 residues. J gave up 7 bases and V 0 bases, and 2 bases lay outside the gene matches. CDR3 amino acids: CASSLGTGGNSPLHF. The CDR3 DNA follows: TGCGCCAGCAGCTTGGGAACAGGGGGCAATTCACCCCTCCACTTT.

The genes are TRBV10-1 and TRBJ2-3; TRBD1 agrees at 12 bases. CDR1 and CDR2 (germline): WNHNN, SYGVQD (reference sequence). The CDR3 consists of 15 residues. V shed 4 bases and J 5 bases; nucleotides not matched to a gene: 4. The CDR3: CASSAGQGARDTQYF. Written as DNA, the CDR3 is TGCGCCAGCAGTGCGGGACAGGGGGCAAGAGATACGCAGTATTTT.

The V gene is TRBV2, the J gene TRBJ2-3; 11 bases fit TRBD2. In germline, CDR1 is SNHLY, CDR2 FYNNEI. Trimming took 4 bases from V and 0 from J; bases not matched to a gene: 0. CDR3 length: 15 amino acids. The CDR3 DNA reads TGTGCCAGCAGTGGACTAGCGGGGAGCACAGATACGCAGTATTTT. This gives the protein CASSGLAGSTDTQYF.